The 27 T cell receptor beta chains presented below share a single source sample, sequenced in a study of T cell responses to AZD1222 COVID-19 vaccine. Assay used: immunoSEQ multiplex PCR; TCRdb lists only in-frame clones, some missing. The repertoire includes around 120,000 clones, 88% of them detected once, and roughly 2.3% sits in the top ten. This sample comprised peripheral blood, obtained on day 0 of AZD1222 vaccination. The receptors were gathered from an adult in good health.

CDR3 coding DNA: TGTGCCAGCAGCTTACGGGAGAGGGGGCAGTTCTTC. Its translation is CASSLRERGQFF. This sequence joins TRBV7-8 and TRBJ2-1, with TRBD2 as a possible D gene (6 bases). This CDR3 has 12 residues. Trimming pared 2 bases from V and 12 bases from J, leaving 11 bases between. Germline CDR1 SGHVS, CDR2 FQNEAQ.

The V call is TRBV7-2, the J call TRBJ2-5; D gene ambiguous. The CDR3 runs 12 residues. V shed 5 bases and J shed 5 bases, with 9 bases lying between them. The germline V gene has CDR1 SGHTA and CDR2 FQGNSA. The CDR3 loop reads CASSREWETQYF. CDR3 coding DNA: TGTGCCAGCAGCCGCGAGTGGGAGACCCAGTACTTC.

The chain joins TRBV9 to TRBJ2-3; D is ambiguous. V was clipped by 0 bases and J by 3 bases, with 11 bases between them. This CDR3 region has 15 residues. Germline CDR1 is SGDLS and CDR2 is YYNGEE. CDR3 sequence reads: CASSVVAATTDTQYF. Written as DNA, the CDR3 is TGTGCCAGCAGCGTAGTTGCAGCGACTACAGATACGCAGTATTTT.

V gene TRBV5-1 combines with J gene TRBJ2-1; a weak D match, TRBD2 (6 bases). Germline-derived CDR1 and CDR2 are SGHRS and YFSETQ. This CDR3 has 15 amino acids. V dropped 4 bases and J dropped 3 bases, with 14 bases sitting between them. CDR3 amino acids: CASSINSGHYNEQFF. The CDR3 region has the DNA TGCGCCAGCAGCATCAATAGCGGACACTACAATGAGCAGTTCTTC. The full variable domain, in which reference TRBV5-1 and TRBJ2-1 provide the parts outside the CDR3, is KAGVTQTPRYLIKTRGQQVTLSCSPISGHRSVSWYQQTPGQGLQFLFEYFSETQRNKGNFPGRFSGRQFSNSRSEMNVSTLELGDSALYLCASSINSGHYNEQFFGPGTRLTVL.

This chain links TRBV29-1 with TRBJ2-7; the match to TRBD2 covers 7 bases. Germline values: CDR1 SQVTM, CDR2 ANQGSEA. Trimming at V came to 7 bases and at J to 0 bases, leaving 9 bases not matched to a gene. The CDR3 has 14 amino acids. CDR3 loop: CSALAGETSYEQYF. The DNA for the CDR3 is TGCAGCGCCTTAGCGGGCGAGACCTCCTACGAGCAGTACTTC.

The rearrangement uses TRBV28 and TRBJ1-1; D uncertain. V lost 9 bases, J lost 3 bases, and 11 bases lay in between. The CDR3 totals 12 residues. Germline V gene lookup returns CDR1 MDHEN and CDR2 SYDVKM. Here the CDR3 reads CASRSGYTEAFF. Here the CDR3 DNA reads TGTGCCAGTCGCAGCGGGTACACTGAAGCTTTCTTT.

This chain uses TRBV27 with TRBJ1-1, with D perhaps TRBD1 (6 bases). Germline V gene lookup returns CDR1 MNHEY and CDR2 SMNVEV (reference sequence). The CDR3 extends over 11 amino acids. Trimming cost V 5 bases and J 10 bases, with 11 bases left between them. The DNA for the CDR3 is TGTGCCAGCAGTCTGAGGGGGAGAGCTTTCTTT. It yields the protein CASSLRGRAFF.

CDR3 residues: CASSRRGGATDEQFF. For the CDR3, the DNA is TGTGCCAGTAGTCGTCGCGGGGGGGCTACGGATGAGCAGTTCTTC. V usage is TRBV19 and J usage is TRBJ2-1; 9 nucleotides match TRBD2. V gave up 5 bases and J gave up 8 bases; unmatched junction bases: 10. The CDR3 has 15 amino acids. The germline V gene encodes CDR1 LNHDA and CDR2 SQIVND (reference sequence).

V is TRBV19 and J is TRBJ1-5, with 7 bases fitting TRBD1. The germline V gene encodes CDR1 LNHDA and CDR2 SQIVND (reference sequence). The CDR3 covers 16 residues. V shed 7 bases and J 3 bases; nucleotides not matched to a gene: 12. CDR3 sequence reads: CASIAPGTEFNQPQHF. DNA of the CDR3: TGTGCCAGTATCGCCCCCGGGACAGAGTTCAATCAGCCCCAGCATTTT.

The chain has TRBV19 and TRBJ1-5; TRBD1 agrees at 7 bases. Germline lookup yields CDR1 LNHDA and CDR2 SQIVND (reference sequence). V was clipped by 5 bases and J by 6 bases; unmatched bases: 7. The CDR3 is 14 residues long. CDR3 loop: CASSSTGVGQPQHF. CDR3 DNA: TGTGCCAGTAGTTCTACAGGGGTTGGTCAGCCCCAGCATTTT.

V and J are TRBV5-4 and TRBJ2-1; 8 bases are shared with TRBD2. J gave up 9 bases and V 4 bases, and 9 bases lay outside the gene matches. Germline V gives CDR1 SGHNT, CDR2 YYREEE (reference sequence). The CDR3 sequence is 14 residues long. CDR3 in DNA: TGTGCCAGCAGCATTAGCGGGGCCTCAGGTGAGCAGTTCTTC. As protein: CASSISGASGEQFF.

V gene TRBV11-3 combines with J gene TRBJ2-5; 7 bases line up with TRBD1. The CDR3 length is 17 residues. V lost 1 base, J lost 1 base, and 9 bases stayed unmatched. Germline V gene data show CDR1 as SGHNT and CDR2 as YENEEA. CDR3 protein: CASSLVTGTATQETQYF. The CDR3 DNA sequence: TGTGCCAGCAGCTTAGTCACCGGGACAGCGACCCAAGAGACCCAGTACTTC.

This clone was observed a few times. V and J are TRBV19 and TRBJ1-5; D gene ambiguous. The germline V gene has CDR1 LNHDA and CDR2 SQIVND (reference sequence). V gave up 3 bases and J gave up 5 bases, with 14 bases separating them. The CDR3 has 15 residues. The CDR3 protein is CASSMRPPEDQPQHF. The CDR3, as DNA: TGTGCCAGTAGTATGAGGCCCCCGGAGGATCAGCCCCAGCATTTT.

The chain links TRBV5-6 to TRBJ2-1, with D perhaps matching TRBD1 (5 bases). Germline-derived CDR1 and CDR2 are SGHDT and YYEEEE. V was shortened by 4 bases and J by 3 bases, with 14 bases between the two germline ends. This CDR3 comprises 15 residues. CDR3 in amino acids: CASSLDDSRYNEQFF. The DNA for the CDR3 is TGTGCCAGCAGCCTGGATGACAGCCGCTACAATGAGCAGTTCTTC.

The chain recombines TRBV27 with TRBJ2-2; 7 bases align to TRBD2. J lost 8 bases, V lost 5 bases, and 5 bases had no gene match. CDR3 size: 13 residues. Germline CDR1 is MNHEY and CDR2 is SMNVEV (reference sequence). The DNA for the CDR3 is TGTGCCAGCAGTCCCGGGGGGTTTGGGGAGCTGTTTTTT. It is translated as CASSPGGFGELFF.

This chain joins TRBV11-3 and TRBJ2-2; 7 bases line up with TRBD1. The V segment lost 1 base and the J segment 5 bases; nucleotides outside the gene matches: 13. CDR1 and CDR2 (germline): SGHNT, YENEEA. The CDR3 length is 18 residues. The CDR3 region has the DNA TGTGCCAGCAGCTTAGGGCAGGGGAGAGGGGGCCGAACCGGGGAGCTGTTTTTT. This sequence encodes CASSLGQGRGGRTGELFF.

The chain joins TRBV2 to TRBJ1-1, with D hard to call. Germline values: CDR1 SNHLY, CDR2 FYNNEI. V gave up 8 bases and J gave up 1 base, with 14 bases separating them. CDR3 length: 14 amino acids. CDR3 residues: CASRTPRPNTEAFF. The CDR3 DNA reads as TGTGCCAGCCGGACCCCCAGGCCGAACACTGAAGCTTTCTTT.

J is TRBJ2-7 and V is TRBV6-5, with 9 bases that match TRBD2. Germline V gene sequence: CDR1 MNHEY, CDR2 SVGAGI. The CDR3 is 13 amino acids. V trimming: 11 bases; J trimming: 1 base; junction bases outside the gene matches: 6. CDR3 protein: CAAGGRGSYEQYF. The DNA for the CDR3 is TGTGCCGCGGGCGGGAGGGGTTCCTACGAGCAGTACTTC.

The chain uses TRBV5-1 and TRBJ1-4; D might be TRBD1 (6 bases). The CDR3 covers 14 residues. Germline values: CDR1 SGHRS, CDR2 YFSETQ. Trimming shortened V by 4 bases and J by 2 bases, and 9 bases separated the two germline ends. CDR3 in amino acids: CASSKQGTNEKLFF. In DNA form, the CDR3 reads TGCGCCAGCAGCAAACAGGGTACTAATGAAAAACTGTTTTTT.

The rearrangement uses TRBV9 and TRBJ1-6; tentatively, D is TRBD1 (6 bases). Trimming took off 0 bases at V and 2 bases at J, with 15 bases between the two ends. Germline V gene lookup returns CDR1 SGDLS and CDR2 YYNGEE. CDR3 length equals 18 residues. In DNA, the CDR3 is TGTGCCAGCAGCGTAGGGGGTTTACAGGGCGCCTATAATTCACCCCTCCACTTT. Its protein is CASSVGGLQGAYNSPLHF.

V and J are TRBV2 and TRBJ2-7; 7 bases are shared with TRBD2. The CDR3 length is 15 residues. From germline, CDR1 is SNHLY and CDR2 FYNNEI. V shed 6 bases, J shed 4 bases, and the junction held 12 bases outside the gene matches. DNA of the CDR3: TGTGCCAGCAGCGCAATGGGCGGGAGTGGGTACGAGCAGTACTTC. Protein product: CASSAMGGSGYEQYF.

J is TRBJ1-4 and V is TRBV9; the D gene is possibly TRBD1 (5 bases). Deletions cut 4 bases from V and 0 bases from J, with 16 bases between. Germline values: CDR1 SGDLS, CDR2 YYNGEE. The CDR3 consists of 17 residues. The CDR3 coding sequence is TGTGCCAGCAGCCCTAACCCCAGGGCTACAACTAATGAAAAACTGTTTTTT. It yields the protein CASSPNPRATTNEKLFF.

The gene calls are TRBV9 and TRBJ1-2, with 7 positions matching TRBD1. The V gene end was trimmed by 0 bases and the J gene end by 5 bases; junction bases not matched to a gene: 4. The CDR3 contains 14 residues. CDR1 SGDLS and CDR2 YYNGEE come from the germline V gene. CDR3 loop: CASSVGGTAYGYTF. The CDR3 DNA reads TGTGCCAGCAGCGTAGGTGGGACAGCTTATGGCTACACCTTC. The whole variable domain, remainder taken from reference TRBV9 and TRBJ1-2, is DSGVTQTPKHLITATGQRVTLRCSPRSGDLSVYWYQQSLDQGLQFLIQYYNGEERAKGNILERFSAQQFPDLHSELNLSSLELGDSALYFCASSVGGTAYGYTFGSGTRLTVV.

This chain links TRBV19 with TRBJ1-5, with 8 bases matching TRBD1. This CDR3 region has 14 residues. V shed 7 bases, J shed 7 bases, and the junction held 9 bases outside the gene matches. Germline CDR1 and CDR2: LNHDA and SQIVND (reference sequence). CDR3 sequence: CASNSGGQRQPQHF. The CDR3 DNA is TGTGCCAGTAATTCAGGGGGCCAACGCCAGCCCCAGCATTTT. Based on the CDR3 plus reference TRBV19 and TRBJ1-5, the full variable domain is DGGITQSPKYLFRKEGQNVTLSCEQNLNHDAMYWYRQDPGQGLRLIYYSQIVNDFQKGDIAEGYSVSREKKESFPLTVTSAQKNPTAFYLCASNSGGQRQPQHFGDGTRLSIL.

The J gene is TRBJ2-2, the V gene TRBV28; TRBD1 might be the D (6 bases). Germline CDR1 is MDHEN and CDR2 is SYDVKM. This CDR3 has 14 residues. The germline V and J ends were trimmed by 9 bases and 4 bases, with 15 bases remaining between them. DNA for the CDR3: TGTGCCAGTATTCTGGGCAGGGGCACCGGGGAGCTGTTTTTT. It translates to CASILGRGTGELFF.

The rearrangement joins TRBV5-1 to TRBJ2-7; 10 bases are a match to TRBD2. Trimming at V came to 0 bases and at J to 5 bases, leaving 5 bases not matched to a gene. Germline CDR1 is SGHRS and CDR2 is YFSETQ. The CDR3 loop spans 15 amino acids. This chain's CDR3 is CASSLELAGPHEQYF. The CDR3 region has the DNA TGCGCCAGCAGCTTGGAACTAGCGGGACCCCACGAGCAGTACTTC.

The chain carries TRBV7-9 and TRBJ1-4; D is possibly TRBD1 (6 bases). The CDR3 contains 14 residues. Per the germline V gene, CDR1 is SEHNR and CDR2 is FQNEAQ (reference sequence). V shed 0 bases and J shed 8 bases, with 10 bases lying between them. Here the CDR3 reads CASSLAGGGEKLFF. CDR3 nucleotides: TGTGCCAGCAGCTTAGCAGGGGGAGGGGAAAAACTGTTTTTT.